The rows below give T cell receptor beta chains drawn from one sample of a study of graft-versus-host responses after intestinal transplantation. Method: immunoSEQ multiplex PCR; TCRdb's copy keeps in-frame clones and lacks some. The sample lists 99,000 or so clones, less than 90% occurring once. Their cognate antigens are unknown. This sample comprised unstimulated CD4+ T cells sorted from spleen or lymph node cells, obtained before intestinal transplant. These receptors all come from a human donor who received an intestinal transplant. Each CDR3 is given with its conserved first and last residue. The D gene is left open where the match is weak. Expanded clones get a size class; other rows say once, few or many, or leave the size out.

V gene: TRBV4-2
clone size: -
J gene: TRBJ1-3
D gene: -
CDR3 DNA: TGTGCCAGCAGCCACCCCGGTTTGCGGGCAAGCTCTGGAAACACCATATATTTT
CDR3 protein: CASSHPGLRASSGNTIYF

V gene: TRBV4-1
clone size: -
J gene: TRBJ2-3
D gene: TRBD2
CDR3 DNA: TGCGCCAGCAGCCAACTAGCGGTACCCGGAGATACGCAGTATTTT
CDR3 protein: CASSQLAVPGDTQYF

V gene: TRBV11-2
clone size: -
J gene: TRBJ2-1
D gene: TRBD2
CDR3 DNA: TGTGCCAGCAGTCTAGCGGAGTCCTCCTACAATGAGCAGTTCTTC
CDR3 protein: CASSLAESSYNEQFF

V gene: TRBV11-2
clone size: -
J gene: TRBJ1-3
D gene: -
CDR3 DNA: TGTGCCAGCAGCCTAAAGGGCTATGGAAACACCATATATTTT
CDR3 protein: CASSLKGYGNTIYF

V gene: TRBV5-1
clone size: -
J gene: TRBJ1-4
D gene: TRBD1
CDR3 DNA: TGCGCCAGCAGCCCCCGGGACAGGGGAACACCTAATGAAAAACTGTTTTTT
CDR3 protein: CASSPRDRGTPNEKLFF

V gene: TRBV19
clone size: -
J gene: TRBJ1-1
D gene: -
CDR3 DNA: TGTGCCAGTAGTATTGAGAACACTGAAGCTTTCTTT
CDR3 protein: CASSIENTEAFF

V gene: TRBV10-3
clone size: -
J gene: TRBJ2-7
D gene: -
CDR3 DNA: TGTGCCATCAAGGGGGGCCTAGACAGGGCCTACGAGCAGTACTTC
CDR3 protein: CAIKGGLDRAYEQYF

V gene: TRBV9
clone size: -
J gene: TRBJ2-2
D gene: TRBD1
CDR3 DNA: TGTGCCAGCAGCGACCGGGACAGGGTCTCCGGGGAGCTGTTTTTT
CDR3 protein: CASSDRDRVSGELFF

V gene: TRBV7-9
clone size: -
J gene: TRBJ2-5
D gene: -
CDR3 DNA: TGTGCCAGCAGCCAGAGTGCCGGGTTGGAGGAGACCCAGTACTTC
CDR3 protein: CASSQSAGLEETQYF

V gene: TRBV9
clone size: -
J gene: TRBJ2-7
D gene: -
CDR3 DNA: TGTGCCAGCAGCGTAGAGCCCTTTAACTTCGAGCAGTACTTC
CDR3 protein: CASSVEPFNFEQYF

V gene: TRBV15
clone size: -
J gene: TRBJ2-5
D gene: -
CDR3 DNA: TGTGCCACCAGAAAACAGGGTTTGCAGACCCAGTACTTC
CDR3 protein: CATRKQGLQTQYF

V gene: TRBV5-1
clone size: -
J gene: TRBJ1-1
D gene: -
CDR3 DNA: TGCGCCAGCAGCCCGGGGGCGGGGGGGATGGGGATGAACACTGAAGCTTTCTTT
CDR3 protein: CASSPGAGGMGMNTEAFF

V gene: TRBV6-1
clone size: -
J gene: TRBJ1-5
D gene: TRBD1
CDR3 DNA: TGTGCCAGCAGTGACGGACAGGGCCATCAGCCCCAGCATTTT
CDR3 protein: CASSDGQGHQPQHF

V gene: TRBV6-5
clone size: -
J gene: TRBJ2-7
D gene: TRBD2
CDR3 DNA: TGTGCCAGCAGTGGGACTACGGCGGACGAGCAGTACTTC
CDR3 protein: CASSGTTADEQYF

V gene: TRBV5-1
clone size: once
J gene: TRBJ2-1
D gene: TRBD2
CDR3 DNA: TGCGCCAGCAGCCCCCCCGGGACTAGCGGTTACAATGAGCAGTTCTTC
CDR3 protein: CASSPPGTSGYNEQFF

V gene: TRBV5-4
clone size: -
J gene: TRBJ2-3
D gene: TRBD2
CDR3 DNA: TGTGCCAGCAGCTTGGTCTCGCGGGGGAGGACAGATACGCAGTATTTT
CDR3 protein: CASSLVSRGRTDTQYF

V gene: TRBV6-5
clone size: -
J gene: TRBJ2-7
D gene: -
CDR3 DNA: TGTGCCAGCAGTTACTCGGGGCTAAACTACGAGCAGTACTTC
CDR3 protein: CASSYSGLNYEQYF

V gene: TRBV9
clone size: -
J gene: TRBJ2-5
D gene: TRBD2
CDR3 DNA: TGTGCCAGCAGCCGTAGACTAGCGGGGGAAGAGACCCAGTACTTC
CDR3 protein: CASSRRLAGEETQYF

V gene: TRBV4-1
clone size: few
J gene: TRBJ2-7
D gene: -
CDR3 DNA: TGCGCCAGCAGCCAAGATAACAGAAACGAGCAGTACTTC
CDR3 protein: CASSQDNRNEQYF

V gene: TRBV2
clone size: -
J gene: TRBJ1-1
D gene: -
CDR3 DNA: TGTGCCAGCAGTGAAGCGCTAATAGAAGCTTTCTTT
CDR3 protein: CASSEALIEAFF

V gene: TRBV9
clone size: -
J gene: TRBJ2-3
D gene: TRBD1
CDR3 DNA: TGTGCCAGCAGCCCCGGGACAGGGGACGCAGATACGCAGTATTTT
CDR3 protein: CASSPGTGDADTQYF

V gene: TRBV14
clone size: -
J gene: TRBJ1-4
D gene: -
CDR3 DNA: TGTGCCAGCAGCCAAGACAGGGCAACTAATGAAAAACTGTTTTTT
CDR3 protein: CASSQDRATNEKLFF

V gene: TRBV2
clone size: -
J gene: TRBJ1-5
D gene: -
CDR3 DNA: TGTGCCAGCAGGGCCAATATTGGTGCCTTCCAGCCCCAGCATTTT
CDR3 protein: CASRANIGAFQPQHF

V gene: TRBV7-6
clone size: -
J gene: TRBJ2-2
D gene: TRBD2
CDR3 DNA: TGTGCCAGCAGAATAGTGGGGACTAGCGGGCCGGGGAACGCCGGGGAGCTGTTTTTT
CDR3 protein: CASRIVGTSGPGNAGELFF

V gene: TRBV5-4
clone size: -
J gene: TRBJ2-7
D gene: -
CDR3 DNA: TGTGCCAGCAGCTCCACCCCAGAGGGCGAGCAGTACTTC
CDR3 protein: CASSSTPEGEQYF

V gene: TRBV5-4
clone size: -
J gene: TRBJ2-2
D gene: TRBD2
CDR3 DNA: TGTGCCAGCAGCTTGTTTTCTAGCGGGAGTAGCGGGGAGCTGTTTTTT
CDR3 protein: CASSLFSSGSSGELFF

V gene: TRBV7-2
clone size: -
J gene: TRBJ2-3
D gene: TRBD2
CDR3 DNA: TGTGCCAGCAGCGACCCGGGAGGGCCAGATACGCAGTATTTT
CDR3 protein: CASSDPGGPDTQYF

V gene: TRBV30
clone size: -
J gene: TRBJ1-5
D gene: -
CDR3 DNA: TGTGCCTGGAGTCCCACCCAGGGCAGGGGTAGTCAGCCCCAGCATTTT
CDR3 protein: CAWSPTQGRGSQPQHF

V gene: TRBV19
clone size: -
J gene: TRBJ1-1
D gene: -
CDR3 DNA: TGTGCCAGTAGTATCGGCCGCATTCTAGGGGTCCCTGAAGCTTTCTTT
CDR3 protein: CASSIGRILGVPEAFF

V gene: TRBV11-3
clone size: -
J gene: TRBJ2-5
D gene: TRBD1
CDR3 DNA: TGCTGGTTAGGACAGGGGACCCAGTACTTC
CDR3 protein: CWLGQGTQYF

V gene: TRBV2
clone size: -
J gene: TRBJ2-1
D gene: TRBD1
CDR3 DNA: TGTGCCAGCAACCCACAGGGGAGAACCTACAATGAGCAGTTCTTC
CDR3 protein: CASNPQGRTYNEQFF

V gene: TRBV7-9
clone size: -
J gene: TRBJ2-5
D gene: -
CDR3 DNA: TGTGCCAGCAGCTTCGGCGGTGTCAAAGAGACCCAGTACTTC
CDR3 protein: CASSFGGVKETQYF

V gene: TRBV6-6
clone size: -
J gene: TRBJ2-7
D gene: -
CDR3 DNA: TGTGCCAGCACCAACCCAGGGAGCTCCTACGAGCAGTACTTC
CDR3 protein: CASTNPGSSYEQYF

V gene: TRBV27
clone size: -
J gene: TRBJ2-5
D gene: -
CDR3 DNA: TGTGCCAGCAGTTGGACATTTCAAGAGACCCAGTACTTC
CDR3 protein: CASSWTFQETQYF

V gene: TRBV15
clone size: -
J gene: TRBJ2-1
D gene: TRBD2
CDR3 DNA: TGTGCCACCAGCAGAGATCAGCGGGAGGGCCAGTTCTTC
CDR3 protein: CATSRDQREGQFF

V gene: TRBV5-4
clone size: -
J gene: TRBJ1-6
D gene: -
CDR3 DNA: TGTGCCAGCAGCCAATTAGACAGGCGTAGTACCTATAATTCACCCCTCCACTTT
CDR3 protein: CASSQLDRRSTYNSPLHF

V gene: TRBV9
clone size: -
J gene: TRBJ1-4
D gene: -
CDR3 DNA: TGTGCCAGCAGCGTCGCCGGATCAACTAATGAAAAACTGTTTTTT
CDR3 protein: CASSVAGSTNEKLFF